This TCR beta chain was profiled in a study of monozygotic twins with inflammatory bowel disease. Blood was collected, roughly 2.5 ml per donor. RNA in its total form was extracted from whole blood, and T cells were not sorted. The CDR3 covers 14 residues. In germline, CDR1 is PRHDT, CDR2 FYEKMQ (reference sequence). The UMIs carried a 6-nucleotide sample barcode, and they were added by template switching. Reanalyzing the 5' RACE reads, TCRdb keeps one entry per CDR3 protein, without DNA. This table lists around 450,000 distinct CDR3 sequences. Study-wide findings and caveats: Fewer clonotypes were shared with others by IBD patients than by healthy twins, especially with disease activity.

Points on this clonotype: The antigen is undetermined.

This clonotype originated in a human donor with ulcerative colitis or Crohn's disease, or a healthy co-twin of an affected twin (not recorded which). Sequencing was done on a sample of blood. The chain couples TRBV13 to TRBJ2-5. The CDR3 is CASSRQPPMETQYF.